A single sample gave rise to the 11 T cell receptor beta chains below, sequenced in a study of blood T cell repertoires in COVID-19. Here immunoSEQ multiplex PCR was the method, and the copy in TCRdb shows in-frame clones only, minus some. The top ten clones hold approximately 2.4% of a sample with around 290,000 clones, more than 75% of them seen once. Sequenced: PBMCs or T cells enriched from blood (not recorded which). The receptors stem from a woman aged 18-29 years who had recovered from COVID-19.

The chain combines TRBV28 with TRBJ1-3; weak D call: TRBD1 (6 bases). V lost 6 bases to trimming and J lost 8 bases, with 11 bases between them. The CDR3 has 12 residues. Germline V gene lookup returns CDR1 MDHEN and CDR2 SYDVKM. Here the CDR3 DNA reads TGTGCCAGCAGAAAACAGGGATACACCATATATTTT. It is translated as CASRKQGYTIYF.

The chain couples TRBV5-1 to TRBJ2-7, with 10 bases lining up with TRBD1. V was clipped by 6 bases and J by 2 bases; unmatched bases: 14. CDR3 size: 17 residues. Germline lookup yields CDR1 SGHRS and CDR2 YFSETQ. DNA for the CDR3: TGCGCCAGCAACCCGGGACAGGGGACCTTTCGGGCCTACGAGCAGTACTTC. Translated, it gives CASNPGQGTFRAYEQYF.

This clone was found a few times. The genes are TRBV6-5 and TRBJ1-1; D uncertain. The CDR3 is made up of 13 amino acids. The germline CDR1 and CDR2 sequences are MNHEY and SVGAGI. V was clipped by 8 bases and J by 0 bases, with 10 bases between them. The CDR3 nucleotides are TGTGCCAGCCACCTTAACATGAACACTGAAGCTTTCTTT. As protein: CASHLNMNTEAFF.

The CDR3 loop is CASSEAERRVRETQYF. CDR3 sequence (DNA): TGTGCCAGCAGTGAAGCCGAGCGGCGGGTAAGGGAGACCCAGTACTTC. The rearrangement uses TRBV2 and TRBJ2-5; TRBD2 might be the D (5 bases). Per germline, CDR1 SNHLY and CDR2 FYNNEI. CDR3 length: 16 amino acids. Trimming removed 0 bases from V and 5 bases from J, with 16 bases in between.

The V gene is TRBV9, the J gene TRBJ1-3, with D uncertain. Per the germline V gene, CDR1 is SGDLS and CDR2 is YYNGEE. This CDR3 is 16 amino acids long. Trimming cost V 0 bases and J 0 bases, with 10 bases left between them. The CDR3 loop is CASSVDWTSSGNTIYF. The CDR3 DNA reads TGTGCCAGCAGCGTAGATTGGACTTCCTCTGGAAACACCATATATTTT.

This rearrangement joins TRBV28 to TRBJ1-6; D not resolved. Germline V lookup: CDR1 MDHEN, CDR2 SYDVKM. The V gene lost 2 bases and the J gene lost 5 bases, with 13 bases spanning the gap. This CDR3 is built from 16 residues. The CDR3 spells CASSLVGMVDNSPLHF. In nucleotides, the CDR3 is TGTGCCAGCAGTTTAGTGGGCATGGTTGATAATTCACCCCTCCACTTT.

The V gene is TRBV19, the J gene TRBJ1-2; 9 bases match TRBD1. Germline CDR1 is LNHDA and CDR2 is SQIVND (reference sequence). J gave up 8 bases and V 3 bases, and 4 bases lay outside the gene matches. The CDR3 has 13 residues. CDR3 in DNA: TGTGCCAGTAGTATCGGACAGGGGCGCGGCTACACCTTC. Translated, it gives CASSIGQGRGYTF.

This clone was seen repeatedly, ten times or more. The chain recombines TRBV10-3 with TRBJ1-1; TRBD1 might be the D (5 bases). Germline CDR1 ENHRY, CDR2 SYGVKD. The CDR3 totals 15 residues. Trimming took 8 bases from V and 4 from J, leaving 20 bases between them. Written as DNA, the CDR3 is TGTGCCATCCGCCCGCTAGGGGCGCTTAGCACTGAAGCTTTCTTT. This encodes CAIRPLGALSTEAFF.

This clone was recorded once. The chain couples TRBV6-5 to TRBJ2-7, with 8 bases identical to TRBD1. After removal of 6 bases from V and 4 bases from J, the junction contained 8 bases not matched to a gene. Looked up from germline, CDR1 is MNHEY and CDR2 is SVGAGI. CDR3 size: 14 residues. As DNA, the CDR3 is TGTGCCAGCAGAGACAGGGGTTCGGGGTACGAGCAGTACTTC. This codes for CASRDRGSGYEQYF.

The chain carries TRBV6-5 and TRBJ2-1, with 9 bases aligning to TRBD1. Losses at the gene ends were 6 bases for V and 8 bases for J; bases not matched to a gene: 11. CDR3 length: 15 residues. Germline lookup yields CDR1 MNHEY and CDR2 SVGAGI. The chain's CDR3 is CASRLLGQGHYEQFF. The CDR3 DNA reads TGTGCCAGCAGACTCCTGGGACAGGGACACTATGAGCAGTTCTTC.

This clone appeared a single time. The chain joins TRBV19 to TRBJ1-4; 8 bases align to TRBD1. The trim removed 10 bases at V and 7 bases at J, leaving 5 bases unmatched. Germline V gene lookup returns CDR1 LNHDA and CDR2 SQIVND (reference sequence). CDR3 length equals 12 residues. Written as DNA, the CDR3 is TGTGCCACTAAGGACAGGGTTGAAAAACTGTTTTTT. This gives the protein CATKDRVEKLFF. The variable domain in full, with the rest retrieved from reference TRBV19 and TRBJ1-4, is DGGITQSPKYLFRKEGQNVTLSCEQNLNHDAMYWYRQDPGQGLRLIYYSQIVNDFQKGDIAEGYSVSREKKESFPLTVTSAQKNPTAFYLCATKDRVEKLFFGSGTQLSVL.